This T cell receptor beta chain stems from a study of identifying expanded T cells in peripheral blood. Repertoires were generated with immunoSEQ multiplex PCR, while TCRdb's copy carries only in-frame clones and drops some. The top ten clones hold 17% of a sample with about 100,000 clones, around 88% of them seen once. Between the trimmed V and J ends, which lost 5 bases and 7 bases, there was a span of 13 bases. Germline V gene sequence: CDR1 SGHTA, CDR2 FQGNSA. The CDR3 runs 13 residues. During the collection period, no donor immune events like infections were recorded. The receptor's source is a person aged 18 to 69 in good health. This chain links TRBV7-2 with TRBJ2-3; unclear D gene. Sequencing was done on a sample of blood. The CDR3 bases are TGTGCCAGCAGCCCCGGTGAGGTAAATACGCAGTATTTT. It encodes CASSPGEVNTQYF. Full variable domain (missing parts from reference TRBV7-2 and TRBJ2-3): GAGVSQSPSNKVTEKGKDVELRCDPISGHTALYWYRQSLGQGLEFLIYFQGNSAPDKSGLPSDRFSAERTGGSVSTLTIQRTQQEDSAVYLCASSPGEVNTQYFGPGTRLTVL.